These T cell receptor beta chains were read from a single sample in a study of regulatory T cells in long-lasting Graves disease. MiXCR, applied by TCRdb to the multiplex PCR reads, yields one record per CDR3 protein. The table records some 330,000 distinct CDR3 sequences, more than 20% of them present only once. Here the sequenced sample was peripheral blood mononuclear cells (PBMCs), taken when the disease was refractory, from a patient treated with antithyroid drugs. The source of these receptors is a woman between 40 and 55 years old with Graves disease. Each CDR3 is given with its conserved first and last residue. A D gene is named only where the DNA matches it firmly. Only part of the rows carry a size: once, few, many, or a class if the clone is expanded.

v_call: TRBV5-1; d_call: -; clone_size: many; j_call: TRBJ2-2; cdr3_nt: TGCGCCAGCAGCTTTCGGCAGAATCCCACCGGGGAGCTGTTTTTT; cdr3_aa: CASSFRQNPTGELFF
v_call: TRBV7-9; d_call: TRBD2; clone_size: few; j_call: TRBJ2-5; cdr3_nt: TGTGCCAGCAGCCGAGGGGCGACTAGCGCCAAAGAGACCCAGTACTTC; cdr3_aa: CASSRGATSAKETQYF
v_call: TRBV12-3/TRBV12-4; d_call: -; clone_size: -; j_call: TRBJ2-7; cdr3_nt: TGTGCCAGCAGTTTCGTAGCGTTCGAGCAGTACTTC; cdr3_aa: CASSFVAFEQYF
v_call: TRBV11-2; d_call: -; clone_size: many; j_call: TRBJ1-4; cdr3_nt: TGTGCCAGCAGCTTAGGAAGGTCGAAACTGTTTTTT; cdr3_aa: CASSLGRSKLFF
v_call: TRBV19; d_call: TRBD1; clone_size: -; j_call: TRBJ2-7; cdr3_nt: TGTGCCAGCTCTCAGGGGGATGTCTACGAGCAGTACTTC; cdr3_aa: CASSQGDVYEQYF
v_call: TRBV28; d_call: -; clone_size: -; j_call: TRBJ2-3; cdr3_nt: TGTGCCAGCAGTTCGGAGGCAGGGGAGGCAGATACGCAGTATTTT; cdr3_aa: CASSSEAGEADTQYF
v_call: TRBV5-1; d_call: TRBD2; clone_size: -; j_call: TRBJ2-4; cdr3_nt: TGCGCCAGCAGCTTGGTTGCGGGAGAGGCCAAAAACATTCAGTACTTC; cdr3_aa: CASSLVAGEAKNIQYF
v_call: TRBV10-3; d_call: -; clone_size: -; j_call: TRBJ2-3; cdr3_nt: TGTGCCATCAGTGAAGTAGCCGCAAGCACAGATACGCAGTATTTT; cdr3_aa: CAISEVAASTDTQYF
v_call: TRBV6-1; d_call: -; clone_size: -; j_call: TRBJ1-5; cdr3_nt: TGTGCCAGCAGTGTGGAGCCCCAGCATTTT; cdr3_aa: CASSVEPQHF
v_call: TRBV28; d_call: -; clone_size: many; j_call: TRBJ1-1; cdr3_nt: TGTGCCAGCAGTTTAGGACCAGGGAAGGGAGTCACTGAAGCTTTCTTT; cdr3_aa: CASSLGPGKGVTEAFF
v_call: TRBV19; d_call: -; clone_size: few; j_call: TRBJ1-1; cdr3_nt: TGTGCCAGTAAATCAGGGGCCACTGAAGCTTTCTTT; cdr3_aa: CASKSGATEAFF
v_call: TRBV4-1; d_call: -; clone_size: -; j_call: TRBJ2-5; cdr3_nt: TGCGCCAGCAGCCAAGACTACAGGGGGGGGGGTGGAGAGACCCAGTACTTC; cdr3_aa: CASSQDYRGGGGETQYF
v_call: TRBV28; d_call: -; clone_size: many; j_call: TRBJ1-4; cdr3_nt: TGTGCCAGCAGCCCTTCGGAGGCAGCTAATGAAAAACTGTTTTTT; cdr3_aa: CASSPSEAANEKLFF